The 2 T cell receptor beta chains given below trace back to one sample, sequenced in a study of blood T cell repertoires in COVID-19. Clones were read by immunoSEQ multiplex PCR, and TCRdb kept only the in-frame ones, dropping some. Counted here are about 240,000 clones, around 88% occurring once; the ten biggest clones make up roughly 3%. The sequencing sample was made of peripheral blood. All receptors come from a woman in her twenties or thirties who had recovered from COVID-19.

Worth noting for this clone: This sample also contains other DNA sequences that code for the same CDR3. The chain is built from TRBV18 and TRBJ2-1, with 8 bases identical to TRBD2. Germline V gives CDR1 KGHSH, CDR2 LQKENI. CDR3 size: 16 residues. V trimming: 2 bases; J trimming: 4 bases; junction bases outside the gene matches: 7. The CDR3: CASSPFSAGGYNEQFF. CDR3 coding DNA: TGTGCCAGCTCACCATTCTCCGCGGGGGGTTACAATGAGCAGTTCTTC. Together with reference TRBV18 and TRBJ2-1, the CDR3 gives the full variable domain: NAGVMQNPRHLVRRRGQEARLRCSPMKGHSHVYWYRQLPEEGLKFMVYLQKENIIDESGMPKERFSAEFPKEGPSILRIQQVVRGDSAAYFCASSPFSAGGYNEQFFGPGTRLTVL.

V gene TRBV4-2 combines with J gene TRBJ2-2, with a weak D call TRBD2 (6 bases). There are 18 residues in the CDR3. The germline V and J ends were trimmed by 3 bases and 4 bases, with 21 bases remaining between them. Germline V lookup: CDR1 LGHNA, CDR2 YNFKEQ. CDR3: CASSQTPPGLSPTGELFF. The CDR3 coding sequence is TGTGCCAGCAGCCAGACCCCTCCGGGACTGTCCCCCACCGGGGAGCTGTTTTTT.